The 23 T cell receptor beta chains reported below all come from one sample, sequenced in a study of OX40 agonist ivuxolimab in advanced cancers. Clones were read by immunoSEQ multiplex PCR, and TCRdb kept only the in-frame ones, dropping some. The sample includes about 51,000 clones, roughly 80% of them seen just once. The sample consisted of CD4+ or CD8+ T cells sorted from blood, taken in a trial of the OX40 agonist ivuxolimab. The receptors here all came from an adult with an advanced solid tumor such as melanoma, head and neck, liver or kidney cancer.

This clone occurred a few times. This chain uses TRBV28 with TRBJ1-1; 9 positions agree with TRBD1. V dropped 6 bases and J dropped 6; count of bases not matched to a gene: 5. The CDR3 runs to 13 residues. CDR1 is MDHEN and CDR2 is SYDVKM in the germline V gene. CDR3 protein: CASRLQGASEAFF. The CDR3 DNA follows: TGTGCCAGCAGGTTACAGGGGGCGTCTGAAGCTTTCTTT.

This chain connects TRBV19 to TRBJ2-5, with a tentative D call TRBD2 (6 bases). This CDR3 has 14 amino acids. In germline, CDR1 is LNHDA, CDR2 SQIVND (reference sequence). V lost 6 bases and J 5 bases, leaving 16 bases between the germline ends. The CDR3 region has the DNA TGTGCCAGTAGCCTGACACTGAGCGGGGAGACCCAGTACTTC. Encoded protein: CASSLTLSGETQYF.

This clone was counted only a few times. The chain couples TRBV19 to TRBJ1-6; D is perhaps TRBD1 (5 bases). Per the germline V gene, CDR1 is LNHDA and CDR2 is SQIVND (reference sequence). The CDR3 has 16 amino acids. V was cut by 2 bases and J by 6 bases, with 14 bases left in between. CDR3 nucleotide sequence: TGTGCCAGTAGTATAAAGCCTCCTGGGGGTAATTCACCCCTCCACTTT. Protein product: CASSIKPPGGNSPLHF.

This clone has only one observation. This chain uses TRBV18 with TRBJ1-6; D uncertain. The germline V gene encodes CDR1 KGHSH and CDR2 LQKENI. V shed 1 base and J shed 12 bases, with 16 bases lying between them. The CDR3 consists of 15 residues. CDR3 sequence: CASSPRETIGGPLHF. CDR3 in DNA: TGTGCCAGCTCACCACGGGAGACCATCGGTGGACCCCTCCACTTT.

This chain uses TRBV25-1 with TRBJ2-1; D is possibly TRBD1 or TRBD2 (5 bases each). Germline assignment: CDR1 MGHDK and CDR2 SYGVNS. The length of the CDR3 is 16 residues. The V gene lost 2 bases and the J gene lost 0 bases, with 11 bases spanning the gap. The CDR3 reads CASSELGTASYNEQFF. The CDR3 nucleotides are TGTGCCAGCAGTGAACTGGGGACCGCCTCCTACAATGAGCAGTTCTTC.

The chain links TRBV19 to TRBJ2-7; 9 bases are a match to TRBD1. After removal of 10 bases from V and 2 bases from J, the junction contained 9 bases not matched to a gene. The CDR3 consists of 14 residues. CDR1 and CDR2 (germline): LNHDA, SQIVND (reference sequence). The CDR3 nucleotides read TGTGCCACTTCAACGGGACAGGGCCCCTACGAGCAGTACTTC. It is translated as CATSTGQGPYEQYF. The full variable domain, completed using reference TRBV19 and TRBJ2-7, is DGGITQSPKYLFRKEGQNVTLSCEQNLNHDAMYWYRQDPGQGLRLIYYSQIVNDFQKGDIAEGYSVSREKKESFPLTVTSAQKNPTAFYLCATSTGQGPYEQYFGPGTRLTVT.

V gene TRBV18 combines with J gene TRBJ2-1, with TRBD2 identical over 10 bases. V gave up 5 bases and J gave up 6 bases; unmatched junction bases: 7. This CDR3 region has 15 residues. Looked up from germline, CDR1 is KGHSH and CDR2 is LQKENI. Here the CDR3 reads CASSAGTSVANEQFF. The CDR3 region has the DNA TGTGCCAGCTCAGCCGGGACTAGCGTAGCCAATGAGCAGTTCTTC.

The chain combines TRBV4-1 with TRBJ2-1, with D perhaps being TRBD1 or TRBD2 (5 bases each). Germline V gives CDR1 MGHRA, CDR2 YSYEKL. This CDR3 has 21 residues. The V gene lost 5 bases and the J gene lost 1 base, with 30 bases spanning the gap. The CDR3 DNA reads as TGCGCCAGCAGCTCACCGACGGGACGTGGTCGTTCAAGGAGTTCCTACAATGAGCAGTTCTTC. Protein sequence: CASSSPTGRGRSRSSYNEQFF.

The chain uses TRBV6-1 and TRBJ1-1, with a tentative D call TRBD1 (5 bases). This CDR3 contains 14 residues. The ends were cut back, 5 bases at V and 6 bases at J, with 16 bases in the middle. Per the germline V gene, CDR1 is MNHNS and CDR2 is SASEGT. In DNA form, the CDR3 reads TGTGCCAGCAGTTCCTCGGCAGGGAGATCTGAAGCTTTCTTT. This sequence encodes CASSSSAGRSEAFF.

The rearrangement links TRBV5-1 to TRBJ2-1; 10 nucleotides align to TRBD2. The trim removed 1 base at V and 9 bases at J, leaving 13 bases unmatched. This CDR3 is 17 amino acids long. Looked up from germline, CDR1 is SGHRS and CDR2 is YFSETQ. CDR3 DNA sequence: TGCGCCAGCAGCTTGATGGCTAGCGGGAGAGTTGGTGGTGAGCAGTTCTTC. It yields the protein CASSLMASGRVGGEQFF. Full variable domain (rest looked up from reference TRBV5-1 and TRBJ2-1): KAGVTQTPRYLIKTRGQQVTLSCSPISGHRSVSWYQQTPGQGLQFLFEYFSETQRNKGNFPGRFSGRQFSNSRSEMNVSTLELGDSALYLCASSLMASGRVGGEQFFGPGTRLTVL.

This sequence joins TRBV5-5 and TRBJ1-4, with D unclear. The CDR3 runs to 13 residues. Trimming took off 0 bases at V and 7 bases at J, with 7 bases between the two ends. From germline, CDR1 is SGHKS and CDR2 YYEKEE (reference sequence). The CDR3 DNA follows: TGTGCCAGCAGCTTGGAGCGGGGTGAAAAACTGTTTTTT. The encoded protein is CASSLERGEKLFF.

The rearrangement joins TRBV28 to TRBJ2-1; D is perhaps TRBD2 (6 bases). With 1 base removed from V and 3 bases from J, the gap between germline ends came to 13 bases. Germline CDR1 MDHEN, CDR2 SYDVKM. The CDR3 loop spans 16 amino acids. The CDR3 here is CASSLSGTSRYNEQFF. The CDR3 DNA sequence: TGTGCCAGCAGTTTATCCGGGACTTCTCGCTACAATGAGCAGTTCTTC.

This clone came up a few times. The rearrangement uses TRBV28 and TRBJ2-3; 7 bases agree with TRBD1. Germline trimming cut 4 bases from V and 9 bases from J; bases unmatched to any gene: 13. The germline gives CDR1 MDHEN, CDR2 SYDVKM. There are 15 residues in the CDR3. The CDR3 nucleotides read TGTGCCAGCAGTTGGGACAGAGCCCGCAGGGGGACGCAGTATTTT. Translation gives CASSWDRARRGTQYF.

This chain uses TRBV28 with TRBJ1-2, with a tentative D call TRBD1 (5 bases). Germline V gives CDR1 MDHEN, CDR2 SYDVKM. V gave up 6 bases and J gave up 7 bases, with 12 bases separating them. This CDR3 contains 12 residues. The CDR3 coding sequence is TGTGCCAGCAGCGGCAGGGAGGGTGGCTACACCTTC. It codes for CASSGREGGYTF.

This chain connects TRBV5-1 to TRBJ2-1; 13 bases are shared with TRBD2. CDR1 SGHRS and CDR2 YFSETQ come from the germline V gene. Trimming removed 3 bases from V and 0 bases from J; junction bases left unmatched: 12. The CDR3 loop spans 20 amino acids. This chain's CDR3 is CASSSQGGLAGSSSYNEQFF. In DNA form, the CDR3 reads TGCGCCAGCAGCTCCCAGGGGGGACTAGCGGGATCCTCCTCCTACAATGAGCAGTTCTTC.

CDR3 DNA: TGCGCCAGCAGCCTCCCGACTAGCGGGTACGAGCAGTACTTC. Translation: CASSLPTSGYEQYF. The chain couples TRBV4-1 to TRBJ2-7; 10 bases line up with TRBD2. The CDR3 totals 14 residues. Germline V gene data show CDR1 as MGHRA and CDR2 as YSYEKL. The V segment lost 4 bases and the J segment 4 bases; nucleotides outside the gene matches: 4.

The chain recombines TRBV28 with TRBJ1-6, with 9 bases matching TRBD1. The germline CDR1 and CDR2 sequences are MDHEN and SYDVKM. The V and J ends lost 7 bases and 9 bases, in that order; junction bases with no gene match: 7. The CDR3 sequence is 14 residues long. Written as DNA, the CDR3 is TGTGCCAGCAACCGGGACAGGGTTGGTTCACCCCTCCACTTT. Its protein product is CASNRDRVGSPLHF.

The J gene is TRBJ2-7, the V gene TRBV28; D call uncertain. There are 18 residues in the CDR3. The V end lost 6 bases, the J end lost 0 bases, and 24 bases lay between the germline ends. Germline V gene sequence: CDR1 MDHEN, CDR2 SYDVKM. For the CDR3, the DNA is TGTGCCAGCAGCCCCCCGAGTCCCGTAAGCGTAGTCTCCTACGAGCAGTACTTC. Translated: CASSPPSPVSVVSYEQYF. Looking up the rest from reference TRBV28 and TRBJ2-7 gives the full variable domain: DVKVTQSSRYLVKRTGEKVFLECVQDMDHENMFWYRQDPGLGLRLIYFSYDVKMKEKGDIPEGYSVSREKKERFSLILESASTNQTSMYLCASSPPSPVSVVSYEQYFGPGTRLTVT.

The table lists this clone with a few counts. The chain uses TRBV30 and TRBJ2-1; D is unresolved. Trimming pared 2 bases from V and 9 bases from J, leaving 14 bases between. The CDR3 spans 13 residues. The V gene's germline CDR1 is GTSNPN and CDR2 SVGIG (reference sequence). CDR3 amino acids: CAWSTGPRSEQFF. The CDR3 nucleotides read TGTGCCTGGAGTACCGGGCCCCGGTCTGAGCAGTTCTTC.

The chain uses TRBV19 and TRBJ1-3; possibly TRBD1 for D (5 bases). This CDR3 is 15 amino acids long. V lost 3 bases to trimming and J lost 0 bases, with 9 bases between them. Germline CDR1 LNHDA, CDR2 SQIVND (reference sequence). The CDR3: CASSIRQSSGNTIYF. The CDR3 DNA sequence: TGTGCCAGTAGTATCCGACAGAGCTCTGGAAACACCATATATTTT.

This clone has only a few counts. The gene calls are TRBV4-2 and TRBJ1-2; tentatively, D is TRBD1 (6 bases). Germline-derived CDR1 and CDR2 are LGHNA and YNFKEQ. The CDR3 sequence is 15 residues long. Trimming took off 4 bases at V and 0 bases at J, with 12 bases between the two ends. CDR3 residues: CASSPRDTTNYGYTF. Here the CDR3 DNA reads TGTGCCAGCAGCCCCCGGGACACGACTAACTATGGCTACACCTTC.

The J gene is TRBJ1-1, the V gene TRBV4-1, with D perhaps matching TRBD1 (5 bases). In germline, CDR1 is MGHRA, CDR2 YSYEKL. The CDR3 contains 15 residues. The V gene lost 0 bases and the J gene lost 3 bases, with 11 bases spanning the gap. Here the CDR3 reads CASSQEVRVHTEAFF. DNA for the CDR3: TGCGCCAGCAGCCAAGAGGTCAGGGTTCACACTGAAGCTTTCTTT.

The chain joins TRBV5-6 to TRBJ1-3, with D tentatively TRBD1 (6 bases). The V end lost 6 bases, the J end lost 0 bases, and 16 bases lay between the germline ends. CDR1 SGHDT and CDR2 YYEEEE come from the germline V gene. The CDR3 is made up of 16 amino acids. As DNA, the CDR3 is TGTGCCAGCAACTCTCCCAAGGGGGTCTCTGGAAACACCATATATTTT. Its translation is CASNSPKGVSGNTIYF.